The rows below give T cell receptor beta chains drawn from one sample of a study of cytomegalovirus exposure and HLA in healthy donors. Only in-frame clones appear in the TCRdb table, and some are missing; sequencing was by immunoSEQ multiplex PCR. The table lists about 160,000 clones, just over 70% of them singletons. The sample was PBMCs. These receptors were taken from a man aged 18 to 29 in good health and CMV-seropositive. Each CDR3 is given with its conserved first and last residue. Each record gives: clone size, V gene, J gene, D gene, CDR3 protein, CDR3 DNA. The D gene is left open where the match is weak. Expanded clones get a size class; other rows say once, few or many, or leave the size out.

NA	TRBV5-8	TRBJ1-6	NA	CASSLGAGVNSPLHF	TGTGCCAGCAGCTTGGGGGCAGGGGTGAATTCACCCCTCCACTTT
NA	TRBV11-3	TRBJ2-1	TRBD2	CASRRTSGSRNEQFF	TGTGCCAGCAGACGGACTAGCGGGAGTAGGAATGAGCAGTTCTTC
NA	TRBV6-1	TRBJ2-5	TRBD1	CASSKDRGRRETQYF	TGTGCCAGCAGTAAAGACAGGGGAAGGAGAGAGACCCAGTACTTC
NA	TRBV7-2	TRBJ1-6	NA	CASSWRRGSNSPLHF	TGTGCCAGCAGCTGGAGGCGGGGGAGTAATTCACCCCTCCACTTT
NA	TRBV7-9	TRBJ2-1	TRBD2	CASSFRLAGDREQFF	TGTGCCAGCAGCTTCCGACTAGCGGGAGATCGGGAGCAGTTCTTC
NA	TRBV19	TRBJ1-1	NA	CASSSSPNTEAFF	TGTGCCAGTAGCTCTTCCCCGAACACTGAAGCTTTCTTT
NA	TRBV28	TRBJ1-6	NA	CATLDRNSPLHF	TGTGCCACCCTGGACAGAAATTCACCCCTCCACTTT
NA	TRBV27	TRBJ1-2	NA	CASSRRGDGYTF	TGTGCCAGCTCCCGCAGGGGTGATGGCTACACCTTC
NA	TRBV5-1	TRBJ1-4	NA	CASSVGRQLERITGNEKLFF	TGCGCCAGCAGCGTCGGACGGCAACTTGAGCGGATTACTGGTAATGAAAAACTGTTTTTT
NA	TRBV27	TRBJ1-1	NA	CASKGGGTQAFF	TGTGCCAGCAAGGGAGGAGGGACGCAAGCTTTCTTT
NA	TRBV11-2	TRBJ2-1	TRBD1	CASIAGTGPYNEQFF	TGTGCCAGCATCGCCGGGACAGGGCCCTACAATGAGCAGTTCTTC
NA	TRBV7-2	TRBJ1-2	NA	CASSLDRDDGYTF	TGTGCCAGCAGCTTAGACAGGGATGATGGCTACACCTTC
NA	TRBV30	TRBJ1-1	NA	CAWGPGHPNTEAFF	TGTGCCTGGGGTCCGGGACATCCGAACACTGAAGCTTTCTTT
once	TRBV4-1	TRBJ2-2	TRBD1	CASSHTGTGATTGELFF	TGCGCCAGCAGCCACACCGGGACAGGGGCAACCACCGGGGAGCTGTTTTTT
NA	TRBV7-9	TRBJ1-1	NA	CASSRVSPEAFF	TGTGCCAGCAGCCGTGTATCCCCTGAAGCTTTCTTT
once	TRBV20-1	TRBJ2-4	NA	CSAGVGNIQYF	TGCAGTGCAGGGGTGGGAAACATTCAGTACTTC